This T cell receptor beta chain was obtained from a study of regulatory T cells in long-lasting Graves disease. Regarding the study as a whole: Persistent disease favored TRBV28, TRBJ1-2 and TRBJ2-5. TCR diversity in persistent Graves' patients was below that of newly diagnosed ones.

Construction of the TCR beta libraries employed iRepertoire HTBI primers in conjunction with Arm-PCR of CDR3 regions. TCRdb recomputed calls from the multiplex PCR reads with MiXCR, one row per CDR3 protein. Among fewer than 550,000 distinct CDR3 sequences listed, about a sixth were seen once. V shed 6 bases, J shed 6 bases, and the junction held 10 bases outside the gene matches. The CDR3 contains 17 residues. As regards this clonotype: Its antigen is unidentified.

Specified time point: newly diagnosed GD, antithyroid drugs for less than 3 months. PBMC-extracted RNA yielded the TCR library. An endocrinology department in Xi'an, China, recruited the patients. The same sample was also used in a study of T cells in Graves' hyperthyroidism and ophthalmopathy. That report adds: Blood also carried most thyroid clonotypes expanded above 0.001.

This chain joins TRBV12-3 or TRBV12-4 and TRBJ2-2, with 13 bases identical to TRBD2. The sequence derives from a woman aged 18-29 years with Graves disease. Sample: peripheral blood mononuclear cells (PBMCs), taken at new diagnosis, from a patient treated with antithyroid drugs. CDR3 coding DNA: TGTGCCAGCAGCCTGACTAGCGGGAGGATACGACCCGGGGAGCTGTTTTTT. Its protein product is CASSLTSGRIRPGELFF.